Listed here are 14 T cell receptor beta chains from one sample, sequenced in a study of blood T cell repertoires in COVID-19. The protocol was immunoSEQ multiplex PCR, while the TCRdb copy is restricted to in-frame clones and leaves out a portion. In the table there are under 200,000 clones, over 75% of which are singletons. Sequenced: PBMCs or T cells enriched from blood (not recorded which). These receptors all come from a woman in her thirties or forties with acute COVID-19.

Here the CDR3 reads CASSLGGTYRGTEAFF. CDR3 in DNA: TGTGCCAGCAGCTTAGGGGGGACGTACAGGGGCACTGAAGCTTTCTTT. This chain connects TRBV11-2 to TRBJ1-1; TRBD1 agrees at 7 bases. Per the germline V gene, CDR1 is SGHAT and CDR2 is FQNNGV. With 1 base clipped from V and 4 bases from J, the junction kept 9 bases outside the gene matches. CDR3 length: 16 residues. The full variable domain, in which reference TRBV11-2 and TRBJ1-1 provide the parts outside the CDR3, is EAGVAQSPRYKIIEKRQSVAFWCNPISGHATLYWYQQILGQGPKLLIQFQNNGVVDDSQLPKDRFSAERLKGVDSTLKIQPAKLEDSAVYLCASSLGGTYRGTEAFFGQGTRLTVV.

V usage is TRBV5-1 and J usage is TRBJ1-1; D ambiguous. CDR3 size: 12 residues. The germline gives CDR1 SGHRS, CDR2 YFSETQ. V gave up 0 bases and J gave up 8 bases, with 8 bases separating them. The CDR3 bases are TGCGCCAGCAGCTTGGGGGCCCGGGAAGCTTTCTTT. Translation gives CASSLGAREAFF.

CDR3 coding DNA: TGTGCCAGCAGCCTTAGCTCCTACGAGCAGTACTTC. Translating gives CASSLSSYEQYF. V usage is TRBV3-1 (or the pseudogene TRBV3-2) and J usage is TRBJ2-7; D uncertain. The V end was cut by 4 bases, the J end by 0 bases, with 4 bases between. The CDR3 has 12 amino acids. Germline-derived CDR1 and CDR2 are LGHDT and YNNKEL (reference sequence).

The genes are TRBV5-8 and TRBJ1-4; 8 bases are shared with TRBD1. Germline V gene data show CDR1 as SGHTS and CDR2 as YDEGEE. The CDR3 spans 16 residues. The V segment lost 4 bases and the J segment 8 bases; nucleotides outside the gene matches: 13. CDR3 in amino acids: CASSRGQGAIEEKLFF. The DNA of the CDR3 is TGTGCCAGCAGCCGCGGACAGGGAGCCATCGAGGAAAAACTGTTTTTT.

The chain carries TRBV5-1 and TRBJ1-2, with unresolved D. CDR1 SGHRS and CDR2 YFSETQ come from the germline V gene. The V gene lost 4 bases and the J gene lost 6 bases, with 13 bases spanning the gap. CDR3 size: 13 residues. The CDR3 sequence is CASSLGEVHGYTF. CDR3 DNA sequence: TGCGCCAGCAGCCTCGGCGAGGTTCATGGCTACACCTTC.

The V call is TRBV30, the J call TRBJ1-4, with 9 bases aligning to TRBD1. Germline V gives CDR1 GTSNPN, CDR2 SVGIG (reference sequence). V shed 5 bases and J 4 bases; nucleotides not matched to a gene: 14. This CDR3 is 17 amino acids long. The CDR3: CAWGRDRAFLVNEKLFF. For the CDR3, the DNA is TGTGCCTGGGGCCGGGACAGGGCATTTCTTGTTAATGAAAAACTGTTTTTT.

The chain recombines TRBV5-6 with TRBJ1-2; possibly TRBD1 for D (6 bases). V was cut by 2 bases and J by 6 bases, with 14 bases left in between. CDR1 SGHDT and CDR2 YYEEEE come from the germline V gene. This CDR3 spans 14 amino acids. The CDR3 DNA reads TGTGCCAGCAGCTTAGGGCAGGGGAGCAATGGCTACACCTTC. It translates to CASSLGQGSNGYTF.

V and J are TRBV19 and TRBJ2-1, with D possibly matching TRBD2 (6 bases). V was shortened by 3 bases and J by 4 bases, with 16 bases between the two germline ends. The CDR3 loop spans 16 amino acids. In germline, CDR1 is LNHDA, CDR2 SQIVND (reference sequence). The CDR3 spells CASSISWGGTYNEQFF. CDR3 nucleotide sequence: TGTGCCAGTAGTATCAGTTGGGGCGGGACTTACAATGAGCAGTTCTTC.

This chain uses TRBV30 with TRBJ2-1; TRBD2 might be the D (6 bases). The germline V and J ends were trimmed by 1 base and 10 bases, with 17 bases remaining between them. The germline V gene has CDR1 GTSNPN and CDR2 SVGIG (reference sequence). The CDR3 has 14 amino acids. The CDR3 DNA sequence: TGTGCCTGGAGTGCGTCGGGACTTCGTCGGGAGCAGTTCTTC. Its translation is CAWSASGLRREQFF.

This sequence joins TRBV5-6 and TRBJ2-5; maybe TRBD1 (6 bases). Per the germline V gene, CDR1 is SGHDT and CDR2 is YYEEEE. V was clipped by 7 bases and J by 0 bases, with 16 bases between them. CDR3 length equals 15 residues. This chain's CDR3 is CASSLDSLNQETQYF. DNA of the CDR3: TGTGCCAGCTCATTGGACAGCCTAAACCAAGAGACCCAGTACTTC.

V and J are TRBV18 and TRBJ1-2; weak D call: TRBD1 (6 bases). Germline V gene data show CDR1 as KGHSH and CDR2 as LQKENI. CDR3 length: 17 amino acids. The germline V and J ends were trimmed by 2 bases and 0 bases, with 16 bases remaining between them. The CDR3 protein is CASSPAGAGDPNYGYTF. The CDR3 nucleotides read TGTGCCAGCTCACCAGCTGGCGCAGGGGACCCTAACTATGGCTACACCTTC.

This clone has only a few counts. The V call is TRBV14, the J call TRBJ2-7; no clear D. Looked up from germline, CDR1 is SGHDN and CDR2 is FVKESK. The CDR3 runs 12 residues. V was clipped by 0 bases and J by 9 bases, with 9 bases between them. CDR3 amino acids: CASSQDRTRQYF. The CDR3 DNA sequence: TGTGCCAGCAGCCAAGATCGAACACGGCAGTACTTC.

The sample holds one count of this clone. The genes are TRBV18 and TRBJ1-1, with D perhaps matching TRBD1 (6 bases). Trimming cost V 4 bases and J 3 bases, with 9 bases left between them. The CDR3 extends over 13 amino acids. From germline, CDR1 is KGHSH and CDR2 LQKENI. CDR3 nucleotide sequence: TGTGCCAGCTCACTAAACAGGGACACTGAAGCTTTCTTT. Its translation is CASSLNRDTEAFF.

Notes on this clone: At the DNA level, this CDR3 is encoded by other sequences in the same sample as well. This chain links TRBV7-2 with TRBJ2-3; D is undetermined. The CDR3 runs to 15 residues. Germline loops: CDR1 SGHTA, CDR2 FQGNSA. The V gene lost 1 base and the J gene lost 0 bases, with 8 bases spanning the gap. This chain's CDR3 is CASSLGGVSTDTQYF. The CDR3 bases are TGTGCCAGCAGCTTAGGTGGAGTGAGCACAGATACGCAGTATTTT.